Detailed here is one TCR beta chain. CDR1 is DFQATT, CDR2 SNEGSKA, per germline (reference sequence). The CDR3 loop spans 15 amino acids. The junction had 7 bases not matched to a gene; V was cut back by 3 bases and J by 2 bases. The data are from a study of T cells of healthy individuals. MiXCR was run by TCRdb on the 5' RACE reads, yielding one entry per CDR3 protein. Among around 100,000 distinct CDR3 sequences listed, 17% were seen once. The chain couples TRBV20-1 to TRBJ2-3; 8 positions match TRBD2. The clonotype was recovered from a human donor in good health. CDR3 DNA: TGCAGTGCTAGCAGACTAGCGACCCTCACAGATACGCAGTATTTT. This gives the protein CSASRLATLTDTQYF.